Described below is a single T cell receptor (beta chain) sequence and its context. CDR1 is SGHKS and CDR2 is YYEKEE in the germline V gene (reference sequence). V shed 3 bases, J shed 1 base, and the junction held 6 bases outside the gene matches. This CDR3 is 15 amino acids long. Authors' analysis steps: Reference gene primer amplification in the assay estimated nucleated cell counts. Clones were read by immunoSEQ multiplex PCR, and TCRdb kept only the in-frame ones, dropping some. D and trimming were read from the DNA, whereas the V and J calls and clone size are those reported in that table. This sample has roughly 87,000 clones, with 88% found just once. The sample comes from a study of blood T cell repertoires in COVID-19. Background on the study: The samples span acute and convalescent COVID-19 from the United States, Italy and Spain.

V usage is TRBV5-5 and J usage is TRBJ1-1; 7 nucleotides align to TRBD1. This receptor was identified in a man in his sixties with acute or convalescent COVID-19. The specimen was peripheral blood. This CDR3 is CASSSPGTANTEAFF. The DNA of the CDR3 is TGTGCCAGCAGCTCGCCCGGGACAGCGAACACTGAAGCTTTCTTT.